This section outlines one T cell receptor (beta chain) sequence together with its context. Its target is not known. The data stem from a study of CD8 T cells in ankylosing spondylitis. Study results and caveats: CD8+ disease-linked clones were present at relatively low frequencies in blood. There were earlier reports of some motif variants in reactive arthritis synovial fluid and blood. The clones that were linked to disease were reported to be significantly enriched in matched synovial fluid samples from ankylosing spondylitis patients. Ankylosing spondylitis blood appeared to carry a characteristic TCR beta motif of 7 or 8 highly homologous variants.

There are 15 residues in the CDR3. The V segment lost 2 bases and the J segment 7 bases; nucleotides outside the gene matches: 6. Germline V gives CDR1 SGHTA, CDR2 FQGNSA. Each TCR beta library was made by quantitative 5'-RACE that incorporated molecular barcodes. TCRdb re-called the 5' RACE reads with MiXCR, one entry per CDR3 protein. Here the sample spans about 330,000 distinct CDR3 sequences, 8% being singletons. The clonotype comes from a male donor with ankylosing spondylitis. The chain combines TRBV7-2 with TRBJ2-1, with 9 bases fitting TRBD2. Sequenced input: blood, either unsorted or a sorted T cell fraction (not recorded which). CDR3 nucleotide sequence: TGTGCCAGCAGCTTATTGCGCGGGAGGGTGAATGAGCAGTTCTTC. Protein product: CASSLLRGRVNEQFF.